This passage covers 19 T cell receptor beta chains from one sample sequenced in a study of blood T cells in healthy people across ages. A J-beta primer mix and a sample-barcoded 5' primer were used in a second PCR of about 7 to 12 cycles. In TCRdb, the 5' RACE reads were re-called with MiXCR into one record per CDR3 protein. In the table there are 730,000 or so distinct CDR3 sequences, more than 40% of which are singletons. The sequencing input was blood. The receptors come from a woman aged 60-75 years in good health.

V usage is TRBV7-6 and J usage is TRBJ2-1; 9 bases are shared with TRBD2. Germline CDR1 reads SGHVS; CDR2 reads FNYEAQ. The CDR3 extends over 17 amino acids. V lost 5 bases and J lost 8; bases outside the gene matches: 16. The CDR3 nucleotides are TGTGCCAGCAGCCCCCCGGGGGTTGGTAGCGGGAGTTATGAGCAGTTCTTC. It codes for CASSPPGVGSGSYEQFF.

The chain uses TRBV5-5 and TRBJ2-1; TRBD1 matches 9 bases. Germline V gene sequence: CDR1 SGHKS, CDR2 YYEKEE (reference sequence). V dropped 4 bases and J dropped 8; count of bases not matched to a gene: 7. The CDR3 contains 14 residues. Written as DNA, the CDR3 is TGTGCCAGCAGCGCCGGGACAGGGTTCGATGAGCAGTTCTTC. Translating it yields CASSAGTGFDEQFF.

This clonotype was recorded a few times. The chain combines TRBV5-1 with TRBJ1-2; TRBD1 might be the D (5 bases). The CDR3 is made up of 14 amino acids. The germline V and J ends were trimmed by 7 bases and 2 bases, with 15 bases remaining between them. CDR1 SGHRS and CDR2 YFSETQ come from the germline V gene. The CDR3: CASGLSGSNYGYTF. CDR3 coding DNA: TGCGCCAGCGGACTTTCAGGGTCGAACTATGGCTACACCTTC.

This clonotype was counted once. V and J are TRBV20-1 and TRBJ1-2, with D perhaps TRBD1 (6 bases). Trimming pared 5 bases from V and 7 bases from J, leaving 17 bases between. The V gene's germline CDR1 is DFQATT and CDR2 SNEGSKA (reference sequence). The CDR3 consists of 13 residues. The CDR3 spells CSAPGAGASGYTF. CDR3 DNA: TGCAGTGCTCCAGGGGCGGGGGCGTCTGGCTACACCTTC.

In its sample, this clonotype was seen a few times. This sequence joins TRBV6-2 or TRBV6-3 and TRBJ2-7; 11 bases fit TRBD2. J lost 4 bases, V lost 8 bases, and 10 bases had no gene match. Germline values: CDR1 MNHEY, CDR2 SVGEGT. This CDR3 has 15 amino acids. The CDR3 loop is CASVNRGLAGYEQYF. The CDR3 DNA sequence: TGTGCCAGCGTAAACAGAGGACTAGCGGGTTACGAGCAGTACTTC.

The table lists this clonotype with a count of one. The V and J genes are TRBV28 and TRBJ2-4, with a possible D match to TRBD1 (5 bases). V gave up 6 bases and J gave up 1 base, with 10 bases separating them. The CDR3 loop spans 14 amino acids. Germline V lookup: CDR1 MDHEN, CDR2 SYDVKM. For the CDR3, the DNA is TGTGCCAGCAGCAGGGAAGGGGCCAAAAACATTCAGTACTTC. Translated, it gives CASSREGAKNIQYF.

The sample holds a few counts of this clonotype. The V call is TRBV5-1, the J call TRBJ2-5; a weak D match, TRBD2 (6 bases). The CDR3 consists of 14 residues. Germline loops: CDR1 SGHRS, CDR2 YFSETQ. V dropped 3 bases and J dropped 1 base, with 10 bases sitting between them. The CDR3 is CASSSSGSQETQYF. CDR3 coding DNA: TGCGCCAGCAGCTCGTCCGGGAGCCAAGAGACCCAGTACTTC.

A single count supports this clonotype. This may be a read error: a much more frequent sequence differs by one nucleotide. The chain carries TRBV20-1 and TRBJ2-4, with D tentatively TRBD2 (5 bases). Matching the DNA end better, TRBJ2-7 makes the J call doubtful. The CDR3 is made up of 13 amino acids. The germline V gene has CDR1 DFQATT and CDR2 SNEGSKA (reference sequence). The CDR3 spells CSASEGSLGEQYF. CDR3 nucleotides: TGCAGTGCTAGTGAGGGCTCTCTGGGCGAGCAGTACTTC.

This clonotype was counted only a few times. At one of its ends the junction is not consistent with the germline gene, which may arise from a read error. This chain links TRBV3-1 with TRBJ1-4; D call uncertain. This CDR3 region has 15 residues. From germline, CDR1 is LGHDT and CDR2 YNNKEL (reference sequence). The CDR3 coding sequence is TGTGCCAGCAGACAAGAAGGCCGGAGAAATGAAAAACTGTTTTTT. Translated: CASRQEGRRNEKLFF. Complete variable domain (other parts from reference TRBV3-1 and TRBJ1-4): DTAVSQTPKYLVTQMGNDKSIKCEQNLGHDTMYWYKQDSKKFLKIMFSYNNKELIINETVPNRFSPKSPDKAHLNLHINSLELGDSAVYFCASRQEGRRNEKLFFGSGTQLSVL.

This clonotype appeared many times. This sequence joins TRBV9 and TRBJ2-5, with 12 bases lining up with TRBD2. Trimming took 4 bases from V and 4 from J; bases not matched to a gene: 5. There are 15 residues in the CDR3. Germline V gene sequence: CDR1 SGDLS, CDR2 YYNGEE. In DNA, the CDR3 is TGTGCCAGCAGCCCACTAGCGGGAGGCGTAGAGACCCAGTACTTC. The encoded protein is CASSPLAGGVETQYF. Filled out from reference TRBV9 and TRBJ2-5, the complete variable domain reads DSGVTQTPKHLITATGQRVTLRCSPRSGDLSVYWYQQSLDQGLQFLIQYYNGEERAKGNILERFSAQQFPDLHSELNLSSLELGDSALYFCASSPLAGGVETQYFGPGTRLLVL.

The V gene is TRBV2, the J gene TRBJ2-1, with D tentatively TRBD2 (6 bases). The J call may be faulty, since TRBJ2-7 better matches the DNA end. In germline, CDR1 is SNHLY, CDR2 FYNNEI. This CDR3 comprises 15 residues. The CDR3 protein is CASREGLSSYNEQYF. Written as DNA, the CDR3 is TGTGCCAGCAGGGAGGGACTCAGCTCCTACAATGAGCAGTACTTC.

The chain combines TRBV6-2 or TRBV6-3 with TRBJ2-1, with 14 positions matching TRBD2. Germline values: CDR1 MNHEY, CDR2 SVGEGT. This CDR3 contains 15 residues. With V trimmed by 6 bases and J by 9 bases, 7 bases remained unmatched. CDR3 sequence reads: CASSGWTSGRSEQFF. The CDR3 coding sequence is TGTGCCAGCAGCGGGTGGACTAGCGGGAGGAGTGAGCAGTTCTTC.

This clonotype was seen more than once but under ten times. The V and J genes are TRBV7-2 and TRBJ2-3; D possibly matches TRBD1 or TRBD2 (5 bases each). Between the trimmed V and J ends, which lost 0 bases and 2 bases, there was a span of 9 bases. Germline V gene sequence: CDR1 SGHTA, CDR2 FQGNSA. There are 15 residues in the CDR3. CDR3 DNA: TGTGCCAGCAGCTTAGCGCTGGGGGTCACAGATACGCAGTATTTT. Its protein product is CASSLALGVTDTQYF. Complete variable domain (other parts from reference TRBV7-2 and TRBJ2-3): GAGVSQSPSNKVTEKGKDVELRCDPISGHTALYWYRQSLGQGLEFLIYFQGNSAPDKSGLPSDRFSAERTGGSVSTLTIQRTQQEDSAVYLCASSLALGVTDTQYFGPGTRLTVL.

The genes are TRBV28 and TRBJ2-1; TRBD2 matches at 7 bases. The V gene end was trimmed by 3 bases and the J gene end by 4 bases; junction bases not matched to a gene: 12. The CDR3 runs to 17 residues. The germline V gene encodes CDR1 MDHEN and CDR2 SYDVKM. CDR3 nucleotides: TGTGCCAGCAGTTTGTCCCCCAAGACTAGCTGGTACAATGAGCAGTTCTTC. The encoded protein is CASSLSPKTSWYNEQFF.

This chain connects TRBV9 to TRBJ2-5, with 7 bases matching TRBD1. The J call may be wrong; the DNA end is better matched by TRBJ2-7. The length of the CDR3 is 14 residues. Germline loops: CDR1 SGDLS, CDR2 YYNGEE. CDR3 nucleotide sequence: TGTGCCAGCAGCGCCAGACAGGGTCTCCACGAGCAGTACTTC. Translated: CASSARQGLHEQYF.

The rearrangement links TRBV29-1 to TRBJ1-4; D unresolved. In germline, CDR1 is SQVTM, CDR2 ANQGSEA. Trimming shortened V by 8 bases and J by 8 bases, and 18 bases separated the two germline ends. The CDR3 loop spans 13 amino acids. This chain's CDR3 is CSCLGQVGEKLFF. In nucleotides, the CDR3 is TGCAGCTGCCTCGGGCAGGTCGGGGAAAAACTGTTTTTT. The full variable domain, completed using reference TRBV29-1 and TRBJ1-4, is SAVISQKPSRDICQRGTSLTIQCQVDSQVTMMFWYRQQPGQSLTLIATANQGSEATYESGFVIDKFPISRPNLTFSTLTVSNMSPEDSSIYLCSCLGQVGEKLFFGSGTQLSVL.

This clonotype was observed a handful of times. Here the CDR3 DNA reads TGTGCCAACCCCGACCGGACACCGTATGGCTACACCTTC. It is translated as CANPDRTPYGYTF. The rearrangement uses TRBV6-4 and TRBJ1-2; D may be TRBD1 (5 bases). Germline V CDR1 and CDR2: MRHNA, SNTAGT. CDR3 length equals 13 residues. V gave up 10 bases and J gave up 5 bases, with 17 bases separating them.

This clonotype was picked up a small number of times. The chain has TRBV27 and TRBJ2-2, with D tentatively TRBD1 (6 bases). Germline CDR1 and CDR2: MNHEY and SMNVEV (reference sequence). The CDR3 contains 14 residues. The V end was cut by 6 bases, the J end by 5 bases, with 13 bases between. In DNA, the CDR3 is TGTGCCAGCAGGCGAATACAGGGAACCGGGGAGCTGTTTTTT. Protein: CASRRIQGTGELFF.

The rearrangement links TRBV20-1 to TRBJ2-7, with a tentative D call TRBD2 (5 bases). With 3 bases removed from V and 6 bases from J, the gap between germline ends came to 15 bases. CDR3 length: 13 residues. Per the germline V gene, CDR1 is DFQATT and CDR2 is SNEGSKA (reference sequence). The CDR3 region is CSASQPWESEQYF. Written as DNA, the CDR3 is TGCAGTGCTAGTCAACCTTGGGAGTCCGAGCAGTACTTC.